The entry below gives a single TCR beta chain sequence along with its context. Unmatched junction bases numbered 5, after V lost 2 bases and J lost 3 bases. Germline CDR1 is SGHTA and CDR2 is FQGNSA. CDR3 size: 15 residues. The data originate from a study of sequential checkpoint blockade in melanoma. The overall study: Patients were randomized 1:1 to nivolumab-then-ipilimumab or ipilimumab-then-nivolumab first-line. Each arm's sequence ended with maintenance nivolumab.

Assay used: immunoSEQ multiplex PCR; TCRdb lists only in-frame clones, some missing. Of more than 10,000 clones detected, over 65% appear once; the ten largest clones hold more than 20%. Treatment: randomized to nivolumab then ipilimumab (arm A) or the reverse (arm B). None of the patients previously received DNA-damaging chemotherapy. PBMC sorting kept live CD3+CD8+ cells without CD19 or CD56. The sample in question was CD8+ T cells sorted from blood (inferred from file names), obtained from a patient given nivolumab and ipilimumab in sequence. This receptor was identified in a human donor with melanoma. The chain couples TRBV7-2 to TRBJ2-7, with 9 bases matching TRBD2. The DNA for the CDR3 is TGTGCCAGCAGCTTAAACAGCGGGGGGATCTACGAGCAGTACGTC. Translation: CASSLNSGGIYEQYV.